The present T cell receptor beta chain was sequenced within a study of cytomegalovirus exposure and HLA in healthy donors (dated by TCRdb to about 2017). Context from the whole study: According to an earlier analysis of 587 of the donors, roughly 180 million T cells yielded roughly 110 million unique TCR beta sequences and roughly 280 Gb of sequence data. To study patterns of TCR occurrence, a later analysis re-analyzed previously published TCR beta repertoires from more than 550 donors and added high-resolution HLA genotyping. Among some 410 genotyped donors of the cohort, an average of approximately 240,000 unique TCR beta nucleotide sequences were sequenced per donor, roughly 18% of them non-productive. The aim of the study was to test whether cataloging public T cell receptors could identify signatures of past pathogen exposure. To predict cytomegalovirus infection status, the study combined high-throughput TCR immunosequencing, statistical association of individual TCRs with disease status, and machine learning. A later genetic analysis took genome-wide SNP genotypes for 398 of the 666 donors and used that subset as a discovery cohort. Along with the roughly 610-subject first cohort, a separate validation cohort of around 110 different subjects was used. HLA typing covered class I and class II loci at four-digit resolution. Because of strong linkage in the cohort, roughly five DR-DQ haplotypes were treated as single units for association and clustering. Donor age, sex, ethnicity and CMV serostatus were collected together with the repertoire data. Every discovery cohort repertoire had been produced on one sequencing platform. An early release that covered approximately 600 HLA-typed donors contained approximately 300 gigabases of sequencing data and 85 million to 100 million unique TCR sequences. In the later analysis, no new phenotypic data were used to find candidate immune exposures; instead, reliance was placed on TCR beta sequences and their occurrence across donors. An earlier analysis of about 600 of the donors used high-throughput TCR beta sequencing to judge whether each TCR beta V gene segment behaved as functional or pseudogenic. The genetic ancestry cluster associated with self-reported Caucasian donors included 81% of the roughly 410 genotyped donors. Typing coverage differed by locus: A, B, C, DRB1 and DQB1 were typed in roughly 620-630 donors, DQA1 in 500 to 550, DPA1 in 600 to 610, and DPB1 in roughly 470. The study used immunosequencing to profile the T cell repertoires of approximately 640 subjects and linked those repertoires to cytomegalovirus serostatus.

The library was obtained by the immunoSEQ multiplex PCR assay. A mixture of 60 forward primers for TCR Vbeta segments and 13 reverse primers for TCR Jbeta segments was used in the multiplex PCR. Amplification of the CDR3 region of rearranged TCR beta genes was performed with a multiplex PCR assay on genomic DNA. Amplified TCR beta libraries were sequenced as 87-base-pair reads on the Illumina HiSeq System. From the authors' description of their analysis: Across the roughly 700 repertoires, a later analysis counted 60 million to 90 million unique TCR beta chains, some 11 million of which were shared by at least two donors. A nearest-neighbor algorithm error-corrected the raw reads and collapsed the reads into unique sequences, merging closely related sequences to remove PCR and sequencing errors. V, D and J gene segments were assigned by aligning CDR3 sequences to IMGT reference sequences. For a sequence to be retained, a match of at least six nucleotides was required to both a V gene segment and a J gene segment. A rearrangement counted as productive if the CDR3 had no stop codons and remained in frame with V and J, and every other rearrangement counted as non-productive. Following IMGT convention, CDR3 was defined as the stretch from the second conserved V-encoded cysteine up to the conserved J-encoded phenylalanine. The earlier analysis of 587 of the donors excluded sequences that lacked an unambiguous match to a single V gene segment. In an earlier analysis of some 590 of the donors, a V segment was called functional when productive rearrangements were above 56.7%, and segregating when the standard deviation between donors exceeded 5%. A statistical classification framework was built to diagnose cytomegalovirus status from the catalog of TCR beta chain sequences. In a later analysis, TCR nucleotide sequences were compared against IMGT/GENE-DB human TR gene sequences so that V and J genes could be assigned. A later analysis assigned CDR3 sequences and most-parsimonious VDJ recombination scenarios with the TCRdist pipeline. In a later analysis, each TCR beta chain was defined by its CDR3 amino acid sequence together with its V-gene family, and reads without a unique V-gene family were excluded. To address suspected cross-contamination and a sequencing artifact, a later analysis removed around 600 highly shared, low-generation-probability nucleotide sequences. For each public chain, a later analysis derived a clonal expansion index from normalized ranks of inferred template counts within each repertoire. In a later analysis, generation probabilities were computed using a VDJ recombination model fitted to out-of-frame rearrangements, and the results were checked against IGoR. In a later analysis, hypergeometric tests were used to score TCR-TCR, TCR-HLA and TCR-CMV co-occurrence, with a repertoire-size bias correction applied to TCR pairs. To estimate false discovery rates, a later analysis permuted the HLA or CMV assignments 20 times. In a later analysis, co-occurring TCRs were grouped using DBSCAN, with TCRdist sequence similarity added in when clustering inside HLA-allele-positive subsets. Co-occurrence clustering excluded repertoires with fewer than 30,000 or more than 120,000 public chains, plus five with anomalous nucleotide sharing. TCRdb mirrors the immuneACCESS table, restricted to in-frame sequences. Some clones are absent from its copies; in checked studies, under half trace to an unresolved V gene, and the reason for the others is unknown. V and J calls and clone size follow that table, whereas D and trimming were derived from the DNA. This sample is represented by approximately 100,000 clones; roughly 82% of them were singletons. 2.5% to 3.5% of the sample is held by the ten biggest clonotypes.

Remarks on this clone: Its cognate antigen has yet to be identified. No per-base quality is available; no much larger clone lies one base away.

The cohort comprised 550 to 700 healthy bone marrow donors. At the time of sampling, all cohort members were nominally healthy, though unrecorded immune exposures were likely present. The donor was CMV seropositive and was included in the group of 300 or so seropositive cohort members. A peripheral blood sample was collected from each donor, and TCR beta sequencing was performed on peripheral blood mononuclear cells. Genomic DNA extraction from the blood cell samples was performed with the Qiagen DNeasy Blood Extraction Kit. Broader findings and caveats from the paper: A further reported finding was that TCR beta sequences accurately predicted the HLA-A and HLA-B alleles for most subjects in the first cohort. A total of 150 or so TCR beta chains were listed by the study as associated with cytomegalovirus. Several of the top co-occurrence clusters appeared to be linked to parvovirus B19, influenza, CMV and Epstein-Barr virus, according to a later analysis. According to the authors, the approach could potentially be generalized to other disease states and immunological phenotypes. Most TCR sequences were observed very rarely across donors, whereas some public TCRs were present in many individuals. This cohort had only TCR beta chains sequenced, and the lack of alpha or paired-chain data limited which features could be detected. A later genetic analysis associated a missense DCLRE1C variant with V-gene and J-gene trimming of TCR beta chains, and an independent cohort replicated the association. In a later analysis, HLA-associated TCR beta chains showed more clonal expansion and lower generation probabilities than non-associated chains that were equally common. A later analysis found that TCR association rates varied across HLA loci, with DRB1 alleles showing the most associated TCRs and HLA-C alleles the fewest. Because counts were too low, about 17 rarely observed V segments, including chromosome 9 orphons, were excluded from the earlier analysis of roughly 580 of the donors. In vitro tests confirmed that a few of the cytomegalovirus-associated TCR beta chains recognize cytomegalovirus antigens. Linkage disequilibrium might explain the correlated functional status among segregating V segments, but an unknown experimental factor could not be excluded. In an earlier analysis of some 640 of the donors, most TCR beta V segments were observed in productive rearrangements about 87% or about 30% of the time, broadly matching IMGT annotations. A cluster of highly shared sequence variants was judged likely to be a technical artifact of the sequencing pipeline. According to a later genetic analysis, donors in an Asian-associated ancestry cluster had fewer N-insertions in productive TCRs than the roughly 700-donor mean. For the cohort, immune exposure information was limited to CMV serostatus. In a later analysis, most CMV-associated TCR beta chains were found to appear HLA-restricted, with HLA associations seemingly driven largely by CMV exposure. Assigning TCR associations to individual alleles was difficult when HLA alleles, especially DR and DQ, strongly co-occurred. Because HLA typing was missing for some donors at each locus, association tests included only the typed subset. The presence/absence analyses assumed that sequencing depth was roughly uniform across donors, and that assumption may not be true. A later analysis associated around 16,000 TCR beta sequences with specific HLA alleles at a false discovery rate of 0.05. Because the 87-base-pair reads could not distinguish some IMGT-functional V segments, including TRBV6-2 and TRBV6-3, those segments were excluded. In both the original and validation cohorts, the classifier was reported to diagnose cytomegalovirus status with high specificity and sensitivity.

The germline V gene yields KGHSH for CDR1 and LQKENI for CDR2. From the cysteine through the phenylalanine, the CDR3 covers 16 amino acids. Only CDR3 DNA remains: 48 bases, in frame from the first base. At the junction V is shortened by 6 bases and J by 0 bases; bases outside the gene matches: 9. This TCR derives from a male donor in good health and CMV-seropositive. Material: PBMCs. The sequence is built from TRBV18 and TRBJ2-5, with 8 central nucleotides matching TRBD2. The sequence in DNA is TGTGCCAGCTCCCTGGAAGGCGGGGGGTACCAAGAGACCCAGTACTTC. Translated, this is CASSLEGGGYQETQYF.